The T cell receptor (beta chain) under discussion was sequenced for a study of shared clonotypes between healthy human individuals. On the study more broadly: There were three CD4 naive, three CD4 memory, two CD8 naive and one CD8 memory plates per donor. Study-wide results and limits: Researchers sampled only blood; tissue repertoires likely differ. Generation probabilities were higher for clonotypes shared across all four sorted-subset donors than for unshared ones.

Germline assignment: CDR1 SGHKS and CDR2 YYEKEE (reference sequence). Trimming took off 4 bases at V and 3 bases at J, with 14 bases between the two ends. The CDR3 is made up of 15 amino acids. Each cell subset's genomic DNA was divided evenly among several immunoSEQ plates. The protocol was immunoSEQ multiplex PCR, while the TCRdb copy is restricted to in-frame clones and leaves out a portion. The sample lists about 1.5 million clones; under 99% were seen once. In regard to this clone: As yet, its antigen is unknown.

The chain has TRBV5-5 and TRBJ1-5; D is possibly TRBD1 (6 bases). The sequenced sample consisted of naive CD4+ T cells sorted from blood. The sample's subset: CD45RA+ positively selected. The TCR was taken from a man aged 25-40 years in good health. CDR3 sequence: CASSPGGGHNQPQHF. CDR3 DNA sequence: TGTGCCAGCAGCCCAGGCGGGGGGCACAATCAGCCCCAGCATTTT.